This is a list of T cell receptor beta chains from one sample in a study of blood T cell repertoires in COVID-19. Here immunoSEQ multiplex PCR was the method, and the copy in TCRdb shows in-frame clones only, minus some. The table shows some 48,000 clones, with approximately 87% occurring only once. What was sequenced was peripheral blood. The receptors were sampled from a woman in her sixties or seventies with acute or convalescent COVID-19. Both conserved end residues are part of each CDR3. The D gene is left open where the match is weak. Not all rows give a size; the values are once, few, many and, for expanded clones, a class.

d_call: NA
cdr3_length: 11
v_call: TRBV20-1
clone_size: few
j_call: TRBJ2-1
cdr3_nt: TGCAGTGCTAGAATAGTTAATGAGCAGTTCTTC
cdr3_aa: CSARIVNEQFF

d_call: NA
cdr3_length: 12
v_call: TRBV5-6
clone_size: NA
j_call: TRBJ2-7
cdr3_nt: TGTGCCAGCAGCTTGCGTACCTACGAGCAGTACTTC
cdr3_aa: CASSLRTYEQYF

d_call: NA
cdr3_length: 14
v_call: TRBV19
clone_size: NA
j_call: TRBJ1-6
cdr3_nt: TGTGCCAGTAGTCCTCCCAGGGAAAATTCACCCCTCCACTTT
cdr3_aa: CASSPPRENSPLHF

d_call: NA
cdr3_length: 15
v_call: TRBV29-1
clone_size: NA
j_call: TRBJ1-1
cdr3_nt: TGCAGCGCACATAGGGGTATGGGGGGAAGCACTGAAGCTTTCTTT
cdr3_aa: CSAHRGMGGSTEAFF

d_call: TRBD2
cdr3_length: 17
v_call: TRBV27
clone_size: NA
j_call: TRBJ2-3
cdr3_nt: TGTGCCAGCAGTCCCCGAGGGGGACTAGCCCTGGGGGATACGCAGTATTTT
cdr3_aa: CASSPRGGLALGDTQYF

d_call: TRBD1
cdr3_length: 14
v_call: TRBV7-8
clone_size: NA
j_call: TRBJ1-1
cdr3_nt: TGTGCCAGCAGCTCGGGACAGGCGAACACTGAAGCTTTCTTT
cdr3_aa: CASSSGQANTEAFF

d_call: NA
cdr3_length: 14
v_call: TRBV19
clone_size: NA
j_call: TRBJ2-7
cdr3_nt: TGTGCCAGTAGTGAGTCGAAAATCTCCTACGAGCAGTACTTC
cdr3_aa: CASSESKISYEQYF

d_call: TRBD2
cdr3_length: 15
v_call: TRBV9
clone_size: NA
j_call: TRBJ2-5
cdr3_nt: TGTGCCAGCAGCGGGGGACTAGCGGGAGGGGAGACCCAGTACTTC
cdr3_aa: CASSGGLAGGETQYF

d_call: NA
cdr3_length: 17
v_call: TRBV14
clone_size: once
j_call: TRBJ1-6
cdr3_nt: TGTGCCAGCAGCCCCCATAGCGGAATTCGGCGGAATTCACCCCTCCACTTT
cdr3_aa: CASSPHSGIRRNSPLHF

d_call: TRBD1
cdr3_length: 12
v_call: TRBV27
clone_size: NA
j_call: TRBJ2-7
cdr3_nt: TGTGCCAGTGCCAGGGGGTTCGACGAGCAGTACTTC
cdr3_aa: CASARGFDEQYF

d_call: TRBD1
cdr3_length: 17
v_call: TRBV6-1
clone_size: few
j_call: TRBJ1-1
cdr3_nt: TGTGCCAGCAGTGAATTGGACAGGGGGCTAGTTGACACTGAAGCTTTCTTT
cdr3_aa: CASSELDRGLVDTEAFF

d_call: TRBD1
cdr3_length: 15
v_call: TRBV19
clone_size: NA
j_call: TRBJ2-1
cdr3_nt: TGTGCCAGTAGGGTGATCGGGACAGGGACCAATGAGCAGTTCTTC
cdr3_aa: CASRVIGTGTNEQFF

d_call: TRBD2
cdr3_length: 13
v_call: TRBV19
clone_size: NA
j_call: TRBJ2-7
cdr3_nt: TGTGCCAGTAGTAAGCTAGCGGCTTACGAGCAGTACTTC
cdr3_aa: CASSKLAAYEQYF

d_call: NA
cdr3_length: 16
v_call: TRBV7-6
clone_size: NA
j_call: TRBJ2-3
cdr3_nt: TGTGCCAGCAGCTTAGGGGGCTGGGTAGCAACAGATACGCAGTATTTT
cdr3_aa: CASSLGGWVATDTQYF

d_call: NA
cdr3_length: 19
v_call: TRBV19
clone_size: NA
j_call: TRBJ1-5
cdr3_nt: TGTGCCAGTAGTATTAATAGGCGGCAGGGCGGCTATAGCAATCAGCCCCAGCATTTT
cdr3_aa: CASSINRRQGGYSNQPQHF

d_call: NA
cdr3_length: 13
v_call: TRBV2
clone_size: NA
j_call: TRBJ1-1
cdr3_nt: TGTGCCGGAAGACAGGAGATTAACACTGAAGCTTTCTTT
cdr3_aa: CAGRQEINTEAFF

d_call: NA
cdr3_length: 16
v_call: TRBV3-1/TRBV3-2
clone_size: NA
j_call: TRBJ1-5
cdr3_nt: TGTGCCAGCAGCCCAAGGCCAGTAGGGGGCAATCAGCCCCAGCATTTT
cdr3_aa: CASSPRPVGGNQPQHF

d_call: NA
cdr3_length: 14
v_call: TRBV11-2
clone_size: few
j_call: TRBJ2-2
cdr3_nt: TGTGCCAGCAGCTACGGACTCTTCCCCGGGGAGCTGTTTTTT
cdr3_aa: CASSYGLFPGELFF

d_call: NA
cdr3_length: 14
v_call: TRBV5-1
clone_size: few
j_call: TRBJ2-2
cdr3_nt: TGCGCCAGCACAGCGGGTGAGAACACCGGGGAGCTGTTTTTT
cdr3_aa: CASTAGENTGELFF

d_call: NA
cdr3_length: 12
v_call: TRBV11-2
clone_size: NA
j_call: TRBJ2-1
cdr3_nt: TGTGCCAGCACCTTCGGTAACAATGAGCAGTTCTTC
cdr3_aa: CASTFGNNEQFF

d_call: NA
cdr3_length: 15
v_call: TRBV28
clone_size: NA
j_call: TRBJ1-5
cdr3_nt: TGTGCCAGCAGGGAAACGGCGAGGGGCAATCAGCCCCAGCATTTT
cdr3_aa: CASRETARGNQPQHF

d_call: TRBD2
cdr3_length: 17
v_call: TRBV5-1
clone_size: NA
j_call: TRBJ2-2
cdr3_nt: TGCGCCAGCAGCCCGGTCCCTAGCGGCGCGAACACCGGGGAGCTGTTTTTT
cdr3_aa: CASSPVPSGANTGELFF

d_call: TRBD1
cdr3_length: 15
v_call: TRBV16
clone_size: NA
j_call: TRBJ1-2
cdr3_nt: TGTGCCAGCAGCCAAAGGGGACAGGGGAGCGGTGGCTACACCTTC
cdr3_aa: CASSQRGQGSGGYTF

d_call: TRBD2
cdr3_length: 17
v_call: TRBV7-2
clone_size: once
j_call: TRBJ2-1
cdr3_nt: TGTGCCAGCAGCCCCGACCCTAGCGGGTTCTCCTACAATGAGCAGTTCTTC
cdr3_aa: CASSPDPSGFSYNEQFF

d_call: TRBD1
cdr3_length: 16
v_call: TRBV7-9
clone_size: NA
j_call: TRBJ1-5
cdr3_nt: TGTGCCAGCAGCTTAGGGACAGGGGGCGGCAATCAGCCCCAGCATTTT
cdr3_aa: CASSLGTGGGNQPQHF

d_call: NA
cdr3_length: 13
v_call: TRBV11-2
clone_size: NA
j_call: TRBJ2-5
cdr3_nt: TGTGCCAGCAGCCGAGGGGGCCAAGAGACCCAGTACTTC
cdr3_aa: CASSRGGQETQYF

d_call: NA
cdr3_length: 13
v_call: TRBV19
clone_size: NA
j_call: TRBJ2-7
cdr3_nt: TGTGCCAGTAGGAAGGAGGGCGTGGGCGAGCAGTACTTC
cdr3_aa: CASRKEGVGEQYF

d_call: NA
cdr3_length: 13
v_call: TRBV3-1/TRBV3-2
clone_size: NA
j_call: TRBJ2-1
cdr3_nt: TGTGCCAGCAGCCAACAAAGAAGCGGGCGGCAGTTCTTC
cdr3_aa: CASSQQRSGRQFF